These T cell receptor beta chains were read from a single sample in a study of regulatory T cells in long-lasting Graves disease. TCRdb fed the multiplex PCR reads into MiXCR, producing one record per CDR3 protein. Of over 350,000 distinct CDR3 sequences in the sample, 15% were seen once. These data also formed part of another study, on T cells in Graves' hyperthyroidism and ophthalmopathy.

Specimen: peripheral blood mononuclear cells (PBMCs), collected at new diagnosis, from a patient treated with antithyroid drugs. The receptors derive from a woman aged 40 to 49 with Graves disease. Both conserved end residues are part of each CDR3. Each record gives: D gene, clone size, J gene, V gene, CDR3 DNA, CDR3 protein. A D gene is named only where the DNA matches it firmly. The size field is filled for only some rows; it gives once, few, many or a size class.

d_gene: NA; abundance: few; j_gene: TRBJ1-5; v_gene: TRBV18; CDR3nt: TGTGCCAGCTCACCAGGGCCGGCAGCTGTTGGCAATCAGCCCCAGCATTTT; CDR3aa: CASSPGPAAVGNQPQHF
d_gene: NA; abundance: few; j_gene: TRBJ2-1; v_gene: TRBV20-1; CDR3nt: TGCAGTGCTCAGCCACTCGGTAACTACAATGAGCAGTTCTTC; CDR3aa: CSAQPLGNYNEQFF
d_gene: TRBD1; abundance: many; j_gene: TRBJ1-5; v_gene: TRBV6-1; CDR3nt: TGTGCCAGCAGTCCGAATGGACAGGGCAATCAGCCCCAGCATTTT; CDR3aa: CASSPNGQGNQPQHF
d_gene: NA; abundance: many; j_gene: TRBJ2-7; v_gene: TRBV6-1; CDR3nt: TGTGCCAGCACCGGACGACAGCCCCATAGCTACGAGCAGTACTTC; CDR3aa: CASTGRQPHSYEQYF
d_gene: TRBD1; abundance: many; j_gene: TRBJ2-7; v_gene: TRBV20-1; CDR3nt: TGCAGTGCTAGCGGGACAGGGGGCAATTACGAGCAGTACTTC; CDR3aa: CSASGTGGNYEQYF
d_gene: NA; abundance: many; j_gene: TRBJ2-1; v_gene: TRBV29-1; CDR3nt: TGCAGCGTTGATCCCGGGACACACTACTCCTACAATGAGCAGTTCTTC; CDR3aa: CSVDPGTHYSYNEQFF
d_gene: TRBD1; abundance: many; j_gene: TRBJ1-4; v_gene: TRBV2; CDR3nt: TGTGCCAGCAGAGCGGACAGGGGTGTAGATGCTAATGAAAAACTGTTTTTT; CDR3aa: CASRADRGVDANEKLFF
d_gene: TRBD2; abundance: few; j_gene: TRBJ2-7; v_gene: TRBV4-1; CDR3nt: TGCGCCAGCAGCCAATTGAGCGGGAGTGCCTCCTACGAGCAGTACTTC; CDR3aa: CASSQLSGSASYEQYF
d_gene: NA; abundance: NA; j_gene: TRBJ1-2; v_gene: TRBV4-2; CDR3nt: TGCTCCAGCAGCCAAGGGGGGGGGGACGGCTACACCTTC; CDR3aa: CSSSQGGGDGYTF
d_gene: NA; abundance: few; j_gene: TRBJ2-4; v_gene: TRBV6-2/TRBV6-3; CDR3nt: TGTGCCAGCAGATCTCTGGTTACTTCGGCCAAAAACATTCAGTACTTC; CDR3aa: CASRSLVTSAKNIQYF
d_gene: TRBD1; abundance: many; j_gene: TRBJ1-1; v_gene: TRBV7-8; CDR3nt: TGTGCCAGCAGCCCCACTCGGGACAGGGGTACTGAAGCTTTCTTT; CDR3aa: CASSPTRDRGTEAFF
d_gene: TRBD2; abundance: many; j_gene: TRBJ2-1; v_gene: TRBV28; CDR3nt: TGTGCCAGTGATTCTCGGGACTACATAATTTACAATGAGCAGTTCTTC; CDR3aa: CASDSRDYIIYNEQFF
d_gene: TRBD2; abundance: many; j_gene: TRBJ2-7; v_gene: TRBV30; CDR3nt: TGTGCCTGGCGGGGACTAGGGCACTACGAGCAGTACTTC; CDR3aa: CAWRGLGHYEQYF
d_gene: NA; abundance: many; j_gene: TRBJ1-2; v_gene: TRBV3-1; CDR3nt: TGTGCCAGCAGCCAAGATCGGGGCGCTGACTATGGCTACACCTTC; CDR3aa: CASSQDRGADYGYTF
d_gene: TRBD2; abundance: few; j_gene: TRBJ2-3; v_gene: TRBV29-1; CDR3nt: TGCAGCGCGATCGGAGCGGGAGGCCCCCCAGATACGCAGTATTTT; CDR3aa: CSAIGAGGPPDTQYF
d_gene: NA; abundance: NA; j_gene: TRBJ2-5; v_gene: TRBV4-2; CDR3nt: TGTGCCAGCAGCCCAAAAGACCAAGAGACCCAGTACTTC; CDR3aa: CASSPKDQETQYF
d_gene: TRBD1; abundance: NA; j_gene: TRBJ1-4; v_gene: TRBV30; CDR3nt: TGTGCCTGGAGTGCGGGACAGCTGAATGAAAAACTGTTTTTT; CDR3aa: CAWSAGQLNEKLFF
d_gene: NA; abundance: many; j_gene: TRBJ1-5; v_gene: TRBV2; CDR3nt: TGTGCCAGCAGTGTCGAAACCTGGGGCAATCAGCCCCAGCATTTT; CDR3aa: CASSVETWGNQPQHF